This T cell receptor beta chain was identified in a study of cytomegalovirus exposure and HLA in healthy donors. Study-wide points: Analysis performed later showed TCR beta chains linked to HLA being more clonally expanded than equally common others. Among TCR beta chains, those listed as cytomegalovirus-associated numbered about 150.

This PCR relied on a set of 60 Vbeta primers and 13 Jbeta primers. Sequencing used immunoSEQ multiplex PCR; TCRdb keeps in-frame clones, though not all of them. The sample has 100,000 to 150,000 clones, roughly 80% seen once. This clone turned up a few times. What it binds is not known. From germline, CDR1 is SNHLY and CDR2 FYNNEI. V trimming: 3 bases; J trimming: 7 bases; junction bases outside the gene matches: 6. This CDR3 is built from 14 residues. The sequencing input was PBMCs. J is TRBJ2-5 and V is TRBV2; 9 nucleotides match TRBD2. The sequence was obtained from a man between 60 and 75 years old in good health and CMV-seropositive. This CDR3 is CASSDPSGIGTQYF. The CDR3 DNA sequence: TGTGCCAGCAGTGACCCTAGCGGGATCGGGACCCAGTACTTC.